This T cell receptor (beta chain) was obtained from a study of PD-L1 blockade in urothelial cancer. The CDR3 runs to 13 residues. Germline CDR1 reads SGHVS; CDR2 reads FNYEAQ. The V end lost 1 base, the J end lost 3 bases, and 6 bases lay between the germline ends. Generated by immunoSEQ multiplex PCR, the TCRdb table keeps only in-frame clones and is missing some. The table has about 63,000 clones, about 76% seen once. Time point described: pretreatment peripheral blood. V and J are TRBV7-6 and TRBJ1-1; D gene ambiguous. The TCR sequence derives from a man in his sixties or seventies with urothelial cancer. The input for sequencing was PBMCs, taken around atezolizumab (anti-PD-L1) treatment. The chain's CDR3 is CASSLDSHTEAFF. In nucleotides, the CDR3 is TGTGCCAGCAGCTTAGACAGTCACACTGAAGCTTTCTTT.